This T cell receptor beta chain was sequenced for a study of T-cell memory formation after mild COVID-19. The CDR3 spans 13 residues. V was pared by 5 bases and J by 3 bases, with 11 bases between. Per germline, CDR1 MNHEY and CDR2 SVGAGI. TCRdb fed the 5' RACE reads into MiXCR, producing one record per CDR3 protein. The sample consists of 250,000 to 300,000 distinct CDR3 sequences, approximately 7.6% of them appearing once. This clonotype has just a few counts. The chain carries TRBV6-5 and TRBJ2-7; the D gene is possibly TRBD2 (5 bases). The receptor's source is a man aged 18 to 29 who had mild COVID-19 (a few samples of this study predate the infection). Cell type and time point are not known. What was sequenced was PBMCs or a T cell subset sorted from them (not recorded which). CDR3 amino acids: CASSMEAVYEQYF. In DNA form, the CDR3 reads TGTGCCAGCAGTATGGAGGCAGTCTACGAGCAGTACTTC.